The clone carrying this T cell receptor beta chain was recorded a few times. Its antigen is as yet unknown. Input per replicate PCR of unsorted PBMC was roughly 320 ng DNA, corresponding to roughly 30,000 T cell genomes. Using immunoSEQ multiplex PCR, the repertoire was profiled, and TCRdb retains in-frame clones only, with some absent. The table includes about 490,000 clones, around 73% detected once. The V gene's germline CDR1 is SGHAT and CDR2 FQNNGV. The CDR3 is 15 amino acids. V trimming: 3 bases; J trimming: 8 bases; junction bases outside the gene matches: 8. The data belong to a study of shared clonotypes between healthy human individuals. General study results and limits: Sequencing depth was expected to influence donor clonotype sharing.

The TCR sequence derives from a woman between 40 and 50 years old in good health. Some clones in this sample may be carry-over from other donors' samples. The chain is built from TRBV11-2 and TRBJ1-4, with TRBD1 matching 8 bases. Sequencing was carried out using PBMCs. The CDR3 sequence: CASSFQTGEGEKLFF. In DNA, the CDR3 is TGTGCCAGCAGCTTCCAGACAGGGGAAGGGGAAAAACTGTTTTTT.